The T cell receptor (beta chain) described here comes from a study of shared clonotypes between healthy human individuals. Overall study findings and caveats: Naive CD4 clonotype sharing across several donors was 4% to 5.5%. Generally, naive subsets (rather than memory subsets) showed larger estimated richness. Generation of non-shared clonotypes was less probable than generation of clonotypes shared by all four donors.

Germline trimming cut 10 bases from V and 6 bases from J; bases unmatched to any gene: 6. From germline, CDR1 is MDHEN and CDR2 SYDVKM. The CDR3 totals 13 residues. Concerning this clone itself: What it binds is unknown.

In the original analysis: From ImmunoSEQ came sequences covering only the junction and carrying no quality scores, so filtering differed. TCRdb's table, derived via immunoSEQ multiplex PCR, lists solely in-frame clones and lacks some. Clone size and the V and J calls come from that table; the DNA yielded D and trimming. The data contain over 1.4 million clones, approximately 97% of them seen just once; the ten biggest clones take up approximately 1%. This chain uses TRBV28 with TRBJ2-2; 9 bases line up with TRBD1. The sample was naive CD4+ T cells sorted from blood. The subset was: CD45RA+ positively selected. The source is a man aged 25 to 40 in good health. The CDR3 here is CATVGTGSGELFF. The CDR3 coding sequence is TGTGCCACCGTCGGGACAGGGTCCGGGGAGCTGTTTTTT.